This TCR beta chain was observed in a study of Graves' ophthalmopathy and Graves' hyperthyroidism. About the research overall: Peripheral blood collection took place at initial diagnosis, before any treatment. General study points: Distinction of ophthalmopathy from stable hyperthyroidism by a 13-signature model reached roughly 87% sensitivity and roughly 81% specificity.

A few counts support this clonotype. The antigen is undetermined. The CDR3 contains 14 residues. Germline values: CDR1 MNHEY, CDR2 SVGAGI. The ends were cut back, 5 bases at V and 1 base at J, with 11 bases in the middle. Researchers took RNA transcripts and amplified TCR beta CDR3 regions from them. The authors performed first-round RT-PCR with HTBI primers and then a second-round multiplex PCR. TCRdb recomputed calls from the multiplex PCR reads with MiXCR, one row per CDR3 protein. The data contain around 670,000 distinct CDR3 sequences, 40% of them singletons. Ophthalmopathy-affected donors exhibited moderate-to-severe activity, CAS ≥3, NOSPECS ≥4, and duration under 3 months.

This chain connects TRBV6-5 to TRBJ1-1, with unresolved D. Sequenced material: peripheral blood. This sequence was found in an adult man with Graves' ophthalmopathy. This chain's CDR3 is CASSETAGNTEAFF. DNA for the CDR3: TGTGCCAGCAGTGAAACCGCAGGGAACACTGAAGCTTTCTTT.